Listed below are T cell receptor beta chains from one sample, sequenced in a study of T cell responses to AZD1222 COVID-19 vaccine. Sequencing was performed with immunoSEQ multiplex PCR; in TCRdb, only in-frame clones are kept and a portion is missing. This sample has tens of thousands of clones, with around nine tenths found just once. The sample in question was peripheral blood, obtained 28 days after the second AZD1222 dose. The receptors were sampled from an adult who received the AZD1222 COVID-19 vaccine. CDR3s include the opening cysteine and the closing phenylalanine or tryptophan. D genes are given only for firm matches. Clone size is stated in some rows and not others, as once, few, many or a class when expanded.

TRBJ1-3	TRBV6-5	NA	14	NA	TGTGCCAGTGGACGGTCTGGCTCTGGAAACACCATATATTTT	CASGRSGSGNTIYF
TRBJ1-3	TRBV6-1	NA	14	NA	TGTGCCAGCAGTAGCCAGGGCTCTGGAAACACCATATATTTT	CASSSQGSGNTIYF
TRBJ2-1	TRBV11-3	NA	17	TRBD2	TGTGCCAGCAGCTCAAGGACTAGCGGGAGGGCCTACAATGAGCAGTTCTTC	CASSSRTSGRAYNEQFF
TRBJ2-3	TRBV7-9	NA	19	TRBD2	TGTGCCAGCAGCTTAGAGTGGGCTAGCGGGACAGAAAGTAGAAATACGCAGTATTTT	CASSLEWASGTESRNTQYF
TRBJ2-3	TRBV7-8	NA	13	NA	TGTGCCAGCAGCGGTCAGAGCACAGATACGCAGTATTTT	CASSGQSTDTQYF
TRBJ1-5	TRBV6-5	NA	15	TRBD1	TGTGCCAGCAGGAACAGGGGCTCGGGCAATCAGCCCCAGCATTTT	CASRNRGSGNQPQHF
TRBJ2-5	TRBV10-2	NA	13	NA	TGCGCCAGCTTGGATGCAGTCCAAGAGACCCAGTACTTC	CASLDAVQETQYF
TRBJ1-1	TRBV7-3	NA	16	TRBD1	TGTGCCAGCAGCTCGCCTCAGGGGGGTCTGAACACTGAAGCTTTCTTT	CASSSPQGGLNTEAFF
TRBJ2-3	TRBV29-1	NA	13	NA	TGCAGCGTTGCCGGAAGGGGCACAGATACGCAGTATTTT	CSVAGRGTDTQYF
TRBJ1-5	TRBV27	once	12	NA	TGTGCCAGCAGTGGCGATTTTCGGGCCCAGCATTTT	CASSGDFRAQHF
TRBJ2-1	TRBV4-2	few	15	NA	TGTGCCAGCAGCCCTGACCTAACCTCCTACAATGAGCAGTTCTTC	CASSPDLTSYNEQFF
TRBJ1-5	TRBV19	NA	16	NA	TGTGCCAGTAGCTTACCTCCACAAGGTAGCAATCAGCCCCAGCATTTT	CASSLPPQGSNQPQHF
TRBJ2-7	TRBV2	NA	16	NA	TGTGCCAGCAAAGAGGGGTGGGGTTCCAGCTCCTACGAGCAGTACTTC	CASKEGWGSSSYEQYF
TRBJ1-3	TRBV28	NA	15	NA	TGTGCCAGCAGTTCAGGACAGAACTCTGGAAACACCATATATTTT	CASSSGQNSGNTIYF
TRBJ1-4	TRBV7-2	NA	15	NA	TGTGCCAGCAGCTACCAGGACAGACCTAATGAAAAACTGTTTTTT	CASSYQDRPNEKLFF
TRBJ1-5	TRBV19	once	13	TRBD1	TGTGCCAGTAGTAGGGCAGGGGGTCAGCCCCAGCATTTT	CASSRAGGQPQHF
TRBJ1-1	TRBV5-1	once	14	NA	TGCGCCAGCAGTTCCGGGGGTTTGAGCACTGAAGCTTTCTTT	CASSSGGLSTEAFF
TRBJ2-7	TRBV3-1/TRBV3-2	NA	15	NA	TGTGCCAGCAGCCAAGATCCGGTAGCGTCCTACGAGCAGTACTTC	CASSQDPVASYEQYF
TRBJ1-6	TRBV28	NA	15	NA	TGTGCCAGCAGTTCCCTTATCCGGGGGGGTTCACCCCTCCACTTT	CASSSLIRGGSPLHF
TRBJ1-1	TRBV19	NA	15	TRBD1	TGTGCCAGTAGGCCACAGGGGGCGCGGAACACTGAAGCTTTCTTT	CASRPQGARNTEAFF
TRBJ1-5	TRBV4-1	NA	16	NA	TGCGCCAGCAGCCACCCAACTAGGGGGTTCGATCAGCCCCAGCATTTT	CASSHPTRGFDQPQHF
TRBJ1-2	TRBV18	NA	14	NA	TGTGCCAGCTCACCACAGAACAGGGAAAATGGCTACACCTTC	CASSPQNRENGYTF
TRBJ1-1	TRBV28	NA	15	TRBD1	TGTGCCAGCAGTGGATCCGGGACAGGGGGCACTGAAGCTTTCTTT	CASSGSGTGGTEAFF
TRBJ2-1	TRBV3-1/TRBV3-2	NA	15	NA	TGTGCCAGCAGCCCTCTTCTGACTAGTCCATCGGAGCAGTTCTTC	CASSPLLTSPSEQFF
TRBJ2-7	TRBV7-3	NA	11	NA	TGTGCCAGCAGCCCTATCTACGAGCAGTACTTC	CASSPIYEQYF